The 9 T cell receptor beta chains below come from one sample, sequenced in a study of blood T cells in healthy people across ages. The authors ran a second PCR of roughly 7 to 11 cycles using a sample-barcoded 5' primer and a J-beta primer mix. TCRdb reprocessed the 5' RACE reads with MiXCR, giving one entry per CDR3 protein. The sample consists of roughly 1,100,000 distinct CDR3 sequences, under 30% of them appearing once. This sample also appeared in a second study, on T cells of mothers and their children.

Sequenced: blood. These receptor sequences come from a girl aged 2 to 10 in good health.

J is TRBJ1-2 and V is TRBV5-5, with D perhaps matching TRBD1 (5 bases). Trimming took 4 bases from V and 4 from J, leaving 11 bases between them. Looked up from germline, CDR1 is SGHKS and CDR2 is YYEKEE (reference sequence). CDR3 length: 13 residues. CDR3 sequence: CASSPGRGYGYTF. DNA of the CDR3: TGTGCCAGCAGCCCGGGACGGGGCTATGGCTACACCTTC.

Only a few counts were recorded for this clonotype. This chain uses TRBV2 with TRBJ2-1; TRBD2 agrees at 15 bases. The CDR3 runs 19 residues. J lost 9 bases, V lost 4 bases, and 16 bases had no gene match. Germline V gene lookup returns CDR1 SNHLY and CDR2 FYNNEI. The CDR3 DNA sequence: TGTGCCAGCAGTGTATGGACTAGCGGGAGGGCCTCGGTTGGGGCTGAGCAGTTCTTC. Translating it yields CASSVWTSGRASVGAEQFF.

V gene TRBV10-3 combines with J gene TRBJ2-2; 7 positions match TRBD2. This CDR3 has 17 amino acids. Germline CDR1 ENHRY, CDR2 SYGVKD. V dropped 4 bases and J dropped 1; count of bases not matched to a gene: 9. The CDR3 DNA follows: TGTGCCATCAGTGGACGCAACGGACTAGGGAACACCGGGGAGCTGTTTTTT. Translation gives CAISGRNGLGNTGELFF.

V is TRBV29-1 and J is TRBJ2-1; D perhaps matches TRBD1 (5 bases). Germline values: CDR1 SQVTM, CDR2 ANQGSEA. The CDR3 sequence is 13 residues long. Deletions cut 4 bases from V and 1 base from J, with 8 bases between. CDR3 sequence reads: CSVADISYNEQFF. The CDR3 nucleotides read TGCAGCGTTGCGGACATATCCTACAATGAGCAGTTCTTC.

In its sample, this clonotype was seen a few times. The chain couples TRBV7-2 to TRBJ2-1; 10 nucleotides line up with TRBD1. V gave up 1 base and J gave up 12 bases; unmatched junction bases: 12. Germline V gene sequence: CDR1 SGHTA, CDR2 FQGNSA. The CDR3 is 16 amino acids. CDR3 sequence: CASSLGGTGALGVQFF. In DNA form, the CDR3 reads TGTGCCAGCAGCTTAGGAGGGACAGGGGCTTTAGGGGTGCAGTTCTTC.

The chain employs TRBV7-9 and TRBJ2-3; 10 bases align to TRBD2. Germline CDR1 reads SEHNR; CDR2 reads FQNEAQ (reference sequence). CDR3 length: 15 residues. Trimming removed 5 bases from V and 2 bases from J; junction bases left unmatched: 4. The DNA for the CDR3 is TGTGCCAGCAGCCGGCTAGCGGGGGACACAGATACGCAGTATTTT. Translation gives CASSRLAGDTDTQYF.

CDR3 sequence reads: CASSPPTSEEQFF. The CDR3, as DNA: TGTGCCAGCAGTCCGCCTACTAGCGAGGAGCAGTTCTTC. The chain couples TRBV6-5 to TRBJ2-5, with 7 positions matching TRBD2. The DNA end lines up better with TRBJ2-1; the J call may be wrong. The CDR3 loop spans 13 amino acids. Looked up from germline, CDR1 is MNHEY and CDR2 is SVGAGI.

The V gene is TRBV20-1, the J gene TRBJ2-3; D unclear. The CDR3 covers 16 residues. Germline CDR1 DFQATT, CDR2 SNEGSKA (reference sequence). CDR3 nucleotides: TGCAGCACGAATGTCGGACCAGAGGTAAAGGCAGATACGCAGTATTTT. Protein sequence: CSTNVGPEVKADTQYF.

This clonotype was seen only a few times. The V and J genes are TRBV2 and TRBJ1-2, with TRBD1 as a possible D gene (5 bases). Germline V CDR1 and CDR2: SNHLY, FYNNEI. The CDR3 is 13 amino acids. The V and J ends lost 2 bases and 4 bases respectively, with 8 bases between them. CDR3 protein: CASSENRPYGYTF. The CDR3 DNA is TGTGCCAGCAGTGAAAACAGGCCCTATGGCTACACCTTC.